These 14 T cell receptor beta chains share one sample of origin, sequenced in a study of T cell responses to AZD1222 COVID-19 vaccine (dated by TCRdb to the early 2020s). Preparation of the library involved the immunoSEQ multiplex PCR assay. The clones in this table, taken by TCRdb from immuneACCESS, are in-frame only. Not every clone is retained; where verified, under half of the shortfall comes from an unresolved V gene, and the cause of the rest is unknown. Within this sample are roughly 150,000 clones, with less than 95% of them counted one time only. The ten largest clones add up to roughly 6.2% of the sample. The sample's time point, from its label and the paper: about 28 days (+/-7) after the second vaccine dose. The starting material was peripheral blood, obtained 28 days after the second AZD1222 dose. The receptor source for this set is an adult who received the AZD1222 COVID-19 vaccine.

This rearrangement joins TRBV5-1 to TRBJ1-2; 10 nucleotides line up with TRBD1. CDR1 is SGHRS, CDR2 YFSETQ, per germline. Trimming cost V 2 bases and J 6 bases; bases outside gene matches: 10. This CDR3 contains 16 residues. In DNA form, the CDR3 reads TGCGCCAGCAGCTTTATGGGACAGGGGCTGGGGGATGGCTACACCTTC. Its protein product is CASSFMGQGLGDGYTF. The full variable domain, rest sourced from reference TRBV5-1 and TRBJ1-2, is KAGVTQTPRYLIKTRGQQVTLSCSPISGHRSVSWYQQTPGQGLQFLFEYFSETQRNKGNFPGRFSGRQFSNSRSEMNVSTLELGDSALYLCASSFMGQGLGDGYTFGSGTRLTVV.

This chain uses TRBV24-1 with TRBJ1-3; unclear D gene. Germline values: CDR1 KGHDR, CDR2 SFDVKD. V was shortened by 2 bases and J by 0 bases, with 10 bases between the two germline ends. The CDR3 sequence is 16 residues long. The CDR3 spells CATSDSPGHSGNTIYF. CDR3 bases: TGTGCCACCAGTGATTCGCCAGGTCACTCTGGAAACACCATATATTTT.

The gene calls are TRBV9 and TRBJ2-5, with 10 bases lining up with TRBD2. Germline V gene data show CDR1 as SGDLS and CDR2 as YYNGEE. The CDR3 sequence is 16 residues long. V was clipped by 0 bases and J by 5 bases; unmatched bases: 7. This CDR3 is CASSVEVTSGTETQYF. The CDR3 DNA reads as TGTGCCAGCAGCGTAGAAGTTACTAGCGGGACGGAGACCCAGTACTTC.

V usage is TRBV6-4 and J usage is TRBJ1-2, with a tentative D call TRBD1 (5 bases). The V gene lost 5 bases and the J gene lost 8 bases, with 21 bases spanning the gap. The germline gives CDR1 MRHNA, CDR2 SNTAGT. This CDR3 comprises 15 residues. The CDR3 DNA reads as TGTGCCAGCAGTAGGGGACCCCTCGGGGTCGACGGCTACACCTTC. Its translation is CASSRGPLGVDGYTF.

The chain joins TRBV11-1 to TRBJ1-1, with 7 bases aligning to TRBD1. This CDR3 is 15 amino acids long. The V segment lost 3 bases and the J segment 5 bases; nucleotides outside the gene matches: 9. Germline V lookup: CDR1 SGHAT, CDR2 FQDESV (reference sequence). The DNA of the CDR3 is TGTGCCAGCAGCTTGGACACAGGGGTTAGGACTGAAGCTTTCTTT. As protein: CASSLDTGVRTEAFF.

This clone appeared once. The rearrangement joins TRBV5-1 to TRBJ2-1; 8 nucleotides align to TRBD1. Trimming removed 3 bases from V and 0 bases from J; junction bases left unmatched: 2. The CDR3 is 15 residues long. The germline CDR1 and CDR2 sequences are SGHRS and YFSETQ. CDR3 loop: CASSSTGGSYNEQFF. CDR3 nucleotide sequence: TGCGCCAGCAGCTCCACAGGGGGCTCCTACAATGAGCAGTTCTTC.

The chain joins TRBV7-3 to TRBJ1-4; TRBD1 aligns across 7 bases. Trimming at V came to 2 bases and at J to 7 bases, leaving 13 bases not matched to a gene. CDR3 size: 17 residues. The germline gives CDR1 SGHTA, CDR2 FQGTGA. The CDR3 protein is CASSLSGQPKAGEKLFF. DNA for the CDR3: TGTGCCAGCAGCTTATCGGGACAGCCCAAAGCCGGTGAAAAACTGTTTTTT.

This chain connects TRBV6-5 to TRBJ1-4; no definite D call. Germline-derived CDR1 and CDR2 are MNHEY and SVGAGI. The CDR3 sequence is 12 residues long. The germline V and J ends were trimmed by 11 bases and 3 bases, with 10 bases remaining between them. CDR3 sequence (DNA): TGTGCCGGTGACGCACCTAATGAAAAACTGTTTTTT. This encodes CAGDAPNEKLFF.

The chain uses TRBV12-3 or TRBV12-4 and TRBJ2-3; no clear D gene. CDR3 length: 13 residues. V lost 5 bases, J lost 4 bases, and 10 bases lay in between. Here the CDR3 reads CASSLSAADTQYF. DNA for the CDR3: TGTGCCAGCAGTCTCTCCGCGGCAGATACGCAGTATTTT.

The chain couples TRBV28 to TRBJ2-3; 7 nucleotides line up with TRBD1. J gave up 0 bases and V 8 bases, and 2 bases lay outside the gene matches. CDR3 length: 13 residues. Germline V gives CDR1 MDHEN, CDR2 SYDVKM. This CDR3 is CASGTESTDTQYF. In DNA, the CDR3 is TGTGCCAGCGGGACAGAAAGCACAGATACGCAGTATTTT.

The rearrangement links TRBV27 to TRBJ2-7; D possibly corresponds to TRBD2 (6 bases). Trimming left V 6 bases short and J 6 bases short, with 18 bases between. The CDR3 covers 14 residues. Germline CDR1 MNHEY, CDR2 SMNVEV (reference sequence). This chain's CDR3 is CASRLTSQIGEQYF. The CDR3 nucleotides are TGTGCCAGCAGGCTGACTAGTCAGATAGGCGAGCAGTACTTC.

This chain joins TRBV28 and TRBJ1-1; perhaps TRBD1 as D (6 bases). The CDR3 is 13 amino acids. V was trimmed by 8 bases and J by 4 bases, leaving 14 bases between them. From germline, CDR1 is MDHEN and CDR2 SYDVKM. CDR3 residues: CASSLGGGTEAFF. The CDR3 bases are TGTGCCAGCTCCCTGGGAGGGGGCACTGAAGCTTTCTTT.

The chain joins TRBV29-1 to TRBJ2-7; no clear D gene. The CDR3 totals 15 residues. Germline V lookup: CDR1 SQVTM, CDR2 ANQGSEA. With 0 bases removed from V and 3 bases from J, the gap between germline ends came to 15 bases. The CDR3 sequence is CSVEDWAGSVYEQYF. The CDR3 DNA follows: TGCAGCGTTGAAGATTGGGCAGGATCTGTCTACGAGCAGTACTTC.

J is TRBJ2-1 and V is TRBV7-9; no reliable D call. Germline V gives CDR1 SEHNR, CDR2 FQNEAQ (reference sequence). V lost 5 bases to trimming and J lost 15 bases, with 14 bases between them. This CDR3 comprises 11 residues. The CDR3 region has the DNA TGTGCCAGCAGCCTTCGGCGAGGACGGTTCTTC. This translates into CASSLRRGRFF.